This TCR beta chain comes out of a study of CD8+ T cells in alopecia areata. Germline assignment: CDR1 SGHNT and CDR2 YYREEE (reference sequence). CDR3 length: 15 residues. V lost 2 bases and J 0 bases, leaving 8 bases between the germline ends. Whole-study results and caveats: With patients, TCR sharing proved less clear than in mice, a difference possibly related to HLA.

Comment on this clone: Its antigen is as yet unknown.

cDNA prepared by RNA extraction and subsequent reverse transcription served as the template for sequencing. Clones were sequenced by immunoSEQ multiplex PCR, and TCRdb holds only the in-frame ones, with some missing. Here the sample spans 250,000 or so clones, approximately 61% being singletons. This clonotype originated in a human donor with alopecia areata. The source was CD4+ T cells sorted from blood, collected at week 0. The chain carries TRBV5-4 and TRBJ2-2, with D tentatively TRBD1 (5 bases). Here the CDR3 reads CASSFGAANTGELFF. The CDR3 nucleotides are TGTGCCAGCAGCTTTGGGGCCGCGAACACCGGGGAGCTGTTTTTT. The full variable domain, its missing parts supplied by reference TRBV5-4 and TRBJ2-2, is ETGVTQSPTHLIKTRGQQVTLRCSSQSGHNTVSWYQQALGQGPQFIFQYYREEENGRGNFPPRFSGLQFPNYSSELNVNALELDDSALYLCASSFGAANTGELFFGEGSRLTVL.